The 32 T cell receptor beta chains reported below all come from one sample, sequenced in a study of metastatic and nonmetastatic thyroid tumors. All patients were untreated before thyroid surgery. TCRdb re-called clones via MiXCR from the PCR reads. Here the sample spans 15,000 to 20,000 clones, about 19% being singletons. What was sequenced was tumor tissue. Receptors were obtained from a female donor with papillary thyroid cancer or a benign thyroid nodule (not recorded which). Some clones in this sample may be carry-over from other donors' samples.

The rearrangement joins TRBV5-1 to TRBJ2-1, with D unresolved. The CDR3 is 13 residues long. Germline V gene lookup returns CDR1 SGHRS and CDR2 YFSETQ. V lost 4 bases, J lost 1 base, and 6 bases lay in between. The CDR3 reads CASSASSYNEQFF. DNA of the CDR3: TGCGCCAGCAGCGCTAGTTCCTACAATGAGCAGTTCTTC.

This clone was recorded at least ten times. In nucleotides, the CDR3 is TGTGCCAGCATGGACCGGAGATCGTCCTACGAGCAGTACTTC. This encodes CASMDRRSSYEQYF. The V and J genes are TRBV6-1 and TRBJ2-7; D remains ambiguous. Germline CDR1 MNHNS, CDR2 SASEGT. Trimming shortened V by 7 bases and J by 1 base, and 14 bases separated the two germline ends. The CDR3 spans 14 residues.

This clone was observed a single time. The chain is built from TRBV5-1 and TRBJ2-7; 7 nucleotides align to TRBD1. V shed 4 bases and J 2 bases; nucleotides not matched to a gene: 3. CDR3 length: 13 residues. The germline CDR1 and CDR2 sequences are SGHRS and YFSETQ. Written as DNA, the CDR3 is TGCGCCAGCAGCCGAGACAGGGCCTACGAGCAGTACTTC. It encodes CASSRDRAYEQYF.

This clone has ten or more counts. The same CDR3 can be traced to other DNA sequences in this sample. The rearrangement links TRBV28 to TRBJ2-3, with 7 bases identical to TRBD1. The CDR3 is 15 residues long. After removal of 3 bases from V and 3 bases from J, the junction contained 6 bases not matched to a gene. Germline-derived CDR1 and CDR2 are MDHEN and SYDVKM. DNA of the CDR3: TGTGCCAGCAGTTTGACACAGGGGTGGACAGATACGCAGTATTTT. Encoded protein: CASSLTQGWTDTQYF.

Many counts were recorded for this clone. The chain has TRBV2 and TRBJ2-5; 12 nucleotides line up with TRBD2. Germline CDR1 is SNHLY and CDR2 is FYNNEI. With 8 bases clipped from V and 5 bases from J, the junction kept 12 bases outside the gene matches. This CDR3 contains 16 residues. The CDR3 nucleotides read TGTGCCAGCGAGGCTAGCGGGAGGGCCCGTGGGGAGACCCAGTACTTC. Residues: CASEASGRARGETQYF.

The V and J genes are TRBV30 and TRBJ1-1, with D uncertain. Trimming pared 4 bases from V and 2 bases from J, leaving 8 bases between. CDR3 length: 12 amino acids. Germline assignment: CDR1 GTSNPN and CDR2 SVGIG (reference sequence). The DNA for the CDR3 is TGTGCCTGGAATTCACTTAACACTGAAGCTTTCTTT. Translating gives CAWNSLNTEAFF.

Points on this clone: A much larger clone differs by one base, so this may be a read error. This sequence joins TRBV6-1 and TRBJ2-3; D gene unclear. Looked up from germline, CDR1 is MNHNS and CDR2 is SASEGT. With 7 bases removed from V and 5 bases from J, the gap between germline ends came to 10 bases. CDR3 size: 12 residues. For the CDR3, the DNA is TGTGCCAGCAAGGCAATTGTAGATACGCAGTATTTT. As protein: CASKAIVDTQYF.

V gene TRBV15 combines with J gene TRBJ1-1, with a tentative D call TRBD1 (5 bases). This CDR3 spans 15 amino acids. The V gene lost 0 bases and the J gene lost 0 bases, with 8 bases spanning the gap. Looked up from germline, CDR1 is LNHNV and CDR2 is YYDKDF (reference sequence). CDR3 loop: CATSREAGMNTEAFF. CDR3 in DNA: TGTGCCACCAGCAGAGAAGCAGGGATGAACACTGAAGCTTTCTTT.

V is TRBV11-2 and J is TRBJ2-1; D is possibly TRBD1 or TRBD2 (5 bases each). Germline V gene lookup returns CDR1 SGHAT and CDR2 FQNNGV. The V end was cut by 2 bases, the J end by 0 bases, with 11 bases between. This CDR3 has 16 residues. The CDR3 region has the DNA TGTGCCAGCAGCTTATTAACGGGGCACTCCTACAATGAGCAGTTCTTC. Residues: CASSLLTGHSYNEQFF.

This clone came up many times. The chain recombines TRBV20-1 with TRBJ2-7; 7 positions agree with TRBD2. The CDR3 has 11 residues. CDR1 and CDR2 from the germline V gene are DFQATT and SNEGSKA (reference sequence). Unmatched junction bases numbered 2, after V lost 3 bases and J lost 6 bases. The CDR3 reads CSASGEGEQYF. CDR3 bases: TGCAGTGCTAGCGGGGAGGGCGAGCAGTACTTC.

This clone was detected many times. The chain recombines TRBV5-6 with TRBJ2-2; 11 bases are a match to TRBD2. The CDR3 has 16 amino acids. Germline V lookup: CDR1 SGHDT, CDR2 YYEEEE. V shed 4 bases, J shed 7 bases, and the junction held 9 bases outside the gene matches. The CDR3 DNA follows: TGTGCCAGCAGCCCATCGACTAGCGGGATCTTCGGGGAGCTGTTTTTT. This gives the protein CASSPSTSGIFGELFF.

The rearrangement joins TRBV30 to TRBJ1-4; 7 nucleotides agree with TRBD1. With V trimmed by 1 base and J by 4 bases, 6 bases remained unmatched. Germline loops: CDR1 GTSNPN, CDR2 SVGIG (reference sequence). The CDR3 contains 15 residues. The CDR3 reads CAWSGRQGNNEKLFF. In DNA form, the CDR3 reads TGTGCCTGGAGTGGCCGACAGGGAAATAATGAAAAACTGTTTTTT.

This clone has ten or more counts. A much larger clone is a single base away; this may be a read error. The gene calls are TRBV20-1 and TRBJ2-7, with TRBD2 matching over 7 bases. CDR3 length: 14 amino acids. CDR1 and CDR2 (germline): DFQATT, SNEGSKA (reference sequence). The V segment lost 3 bases and the J segment 6 bases; nucleotides outside the gene matches: 11. This chain's CDR3 is CSARRGSLISEQYF. CDR3 DNA: TGCAGTGCTAGGCGCGGGAGTTTAATCAGCGAGCAGTACTTC.

In this sample, this clone turned up once. The rearrangement uses TRBV4-2 and TRBJ2-3; TRBD2 agrees at 8 bases. The CDR3 has 16 amino acids. Germline V gene data show CDR1 as LGHNA and CDR2 as YNFKEQ. V shed 0 bases and J 7 bases; nucleotides not matched to a gene: 9. CDR3 residues: CASSQDFGTREYTQYF. In DNA form, the CDR3 reads TGTGCCAGCAGCCAAGATTTCGGGACTAGGGAATATACGCAGTATTTT.

This clone rates as medium-sized (0.01 to 0.1%). This chain links TRBV28 with TRBJ2-7; tentatively, D is TRBD1 or TRBD2 (6 bases each). CDR3 length equals 16 residues. V was trimmed by 6 bases and J by 7 bases, leaving 25 bases between them. Germline V CDR1 and CDR2: MDHEN, SYDVKM. The CDR3 spells CASSRTTGYGRREQYF. CDR3 in DNA: TGTGCCAGCAGCCGAACGACAGGATACGGGAGAAGAGAGCAGTACTTC.

This clone was seen many times. CDR3 loop: CASLSGTGGTLVETQYF. In DNA form, the CDR3 reads TGCGCCAGCCTTTCCGGGACAGGAGGCACTTTAGTGGAGACCCAGTACTTC. The V gene is TRBV5-1, the J gene TRBJ2-5; TRBD1 aligns across 8 bases. The CDR3 has 17 amino acids. Trimming at V came to 7 bases and at J to 5 bases, leaving 19 bases not matched to a gene. Germline CDR1 is SGHRS and CDR2 is YFSETQ.

The table lists this clone with a few counts. The CDR3 is CASSPRLHTASGPSYEQYF. CDR3 bases: TGTGCCAGCAGCCCCCGTTTACATACCGCTAGCGGACCTTCCTACGAGCAGTACTTC. V and J are TRBV28 and TRBJ2-7; 7 bases are shared with TRBD2. CDR1 MDHEN and CDR2 SYDVKM come from the germline V gene. The length of the CDR3 is 19 residues. Trimming cost V 6 bases and J 1 base; bases outside gene matches: 21.

This clone was recorded many times. This sequence joins TRBV29-1 and TRBJ2-3; D is perhaps TRBD2 (5 bases). The CDR3 spans 11 residues. Germline V lookup: CDR1 SQVTM, CDR2 ANQGSEA. Trimming took off 3 bases at V and 9 bases at J, with 10 bases between the two ends. CDR3 residues: CSVDLAGTQYF. The CDR3, as DNA: TGCAGCGTTGATCTAGCAGGCACGCAGTATTTT.

This clone was detected many times. This chain links TRBV7-6 with TRBJ2-7, with 9 nucleotides matching TRBD1. V shed 5 bases, J shed 0 bases, and the junction held 8 bases outside the gene matches. The CDR3 sequence is 16 residues long. Per germline, CDR1 SGHVS and CDR2 FNYEAQ. The CDR3 protein is CASSPLGQGSSYEQYF. In nucleotides, the CDR3 is TGTGCCAGCAGCCCATTGGGACAGGGTAGCTCCTACGAGCAGTACTTC.

The chain combines TRBV7-2 with TRBJ1-6; no reliable D call. The V and J ends lost 7 bases and 6 bases respectively, with 13 bases between them. The CDR3 contains 14 residues. Germline CDR1 reads SGHTA; CDR2 reads FQGNSA. The CDR3 region is CASTISAANSPLHF. DNA for the CDR3: TGTGCCAGCACGATATCGGCGGCTAATTCACCCCTCCACTTT.

This clone has ten or more counts. V usage is TRBV19 and J usage is TRBJ2-3; the D is unclear. The CDR3 contains 13 residues. V lost 9 bases and J lost 0, with 10 bases in between. Germline CDR1 LNHDA, CDR2 SQIVND (reference sequence). CDR3 coding DNA: TGTGCCAGCACGGCGGACAGCACAGATACGCAGTATTTT. Translating gives CASTADSTDTQYF.

The table lists this clone with a count of one. This rearrangement joins TRBV20-1 to TRBJ2-6; D call uncertain. Trimming took off 6 bases at V and 0 bases at J, with 6 bases between the two ends. This CDR3 is built from 13 residues. Germline CDR1 is DFQATT and CDR2 is SNEGSKA (reference sequence). Written as DNA, the CDR3 is TGCAGTGCCATTAACTCTGGGGCCAACGTCCTGACTTTC. Translating it yields CSAINSGANVLTF.

There are many counts of this clone. J is TRBJ2-1 and V is TRBV5-1; D gene ambiguous. The CDR3 covers 13 residues. Looked up from germline, CDR1 is SGHRS and CDR2 is YFSETQ. Trimming stripped 1 base from V and 7 bases from J, with 9 bases between. Here the CDR3 DNA reads TGCGCCAGCAGCTTGCTTGGTTCAAATGAGCAGTTCTTC. This gives the protein CASSLLGSNEQFF.

This clone was found many times. The chain employs TRBV27 and TRBJ1-2; no clear D. V was shortened by 4 bases and J by 0 bases, with 12 bases between the two germline ends. This CDR3 is built from 15 residues. The germline CDR1 and CDR2 sequences are MNHEY and SMNVEV (reference sequence). CDR3 sequence reads: CASSSSPRANYGYTF. The CDR3, as DNA: TGTGCCAGCAGTTCAAGTCCCCGAGCTAACTATGGCTACACCTTC.

CDR3 in amino acids: CSARLGQGRDNSPLHF. Written as DNA, the CDR3 is TGCAGTGCTAGATTGGGACAGGGAAGAGATAATTCACCCCTCCACTTT. The rearrangement joins TRBV20-1 to TRBJ1-6, with 9 bases lining up with TRBD1. V gave up 2 bases and J gave up 5 bases; unmatched junction bases: 7. The length of the CDR3 is 16 residues. From germline, CDR1 is DFQATT and CDR2 SNEGSKA (reference sequence).

In its sample, this clone was seen many times. V usage is TRBV4-1 and J usage is TRBJ2-5; no clear D gene. The V and J ends lost 0 bases and 2 bases respectively, with 7 bases between them. CDR1 MGHRA and CDR2 YSYEKL come from the germline V gene. The CDR3 has 14 residues. Here the CDR3 DNA reads TGCGCCAGCAGCCAAGACGTATTACAAGAGACCCAGTACTTC. Protein sequence: CASSQDVLQETQYF.

This clone was seen at least ten times. The chain carries TRBV5-4 and TRBJ2-3; D is unclear. Trimming cost V 3 bases and J 1 base, with 12 bases left between them. The CDR3 extends over 15 amino acids. The germline gives CDR1 SGHNT, CDR2 YYREEE (reference sequence). CDR3 coding DNA: TGTGCCAGCAGCTCATCCACGGACGGCACAGATACGCAGTATTTT. Translating it yields CASSSSTDGTDTQYF. Filled out from reference TRBV5-4 and TRBJ2-3, the complete variable domain reads ETGVTQSPTHLIKTRGQQVTLRCSSQSGHNTVSWYQQALGQGPQFIFQYYREEENGRGNFPPRFSGLQFPNYSSELNVNALELDDSALYLCASSSSTDGTDTQYFGPGTRLTVL.

At least ten counts were recorded for this clone. V usage is TRBV7-8 and J usage is TRBJ1-3, with D hard to call. This CDR3 has 16 residues. Germline V gives CDR1 SGHVS, CDR2 FQNEAQ. V lost 1 base and J 0 bases, leaving 10 bases between the germline ends. CDR3 sequence reads: CASSLGAQNSGNTIYF. CDR3 in DNA: TGTGCCAGCAGCTTAGGGGCTCAGAACTCTGGAAACACCATATATTTT.

This clone was counted many times. The chain carries TRBV28 and TRBJ2-7; a weak D match, TRBD2 (5 bases). CDR3 size: 14 residues. Germline-derived CDR1 and CDR2 are MDHEN and SYDVKM. V dropped 0 bases and J dropped 0 bases, with 6 bases sitting between them. CDR3 sequence (DNA): TGTGCCAGCAGTTTATGGGGGAGCTCCTACGAGCAGTACTTC. Protein product: CASSLWGSSYEQYF.

This clone has a handful of counts. J is TRBJ2-1 and V is TRBV2, with D hard to call. There are 13 residues in the CDR3. CDR1 is SNHLY, CDR2 FYNNEI, per germline. V was shortened by 4 bases and J by 3 bases, with 7 bases between the two germline ends. CDR3: CASSAQNYNEQFF. As DNA, the CDR3 is TGTGCCAGCAGTGCACAGAACTACAATGAGCAGTTCTTC.

Ten or more counts support this clone. The chain carries TRBV6-5 and TRBJ1-2; tentative D call: TRBD1 (5 bases). Trimming shortened V by 2 bases and J by 0 bases, and 10 bases separated the two germline ends. This CDR3 is 15 amino acids long. Germline values: CDR1 MNHEY, CDR2 SVGAGI. This CDR3 reads CASSYVGATNYGYTF. The CDR3 DNA is TGTGCCAGCAGTTACGTCGGGGCTACTAACTATGGCTACACCTTC.

In its sample, this clone was seen many times. V gene TRBV2 combines with J gene TRBJ2-3, with a tentative D call TRBD1 (8 bases). CDR3 length equals 14 residues. The V and J ends lost 6 bases and 3 bases respectively, with 13 bases between them. The V gene's germline CDR1 is SNHLY and CDR2 FYNNEI. The CDR3 DNA follows: TGTGCCAGCAGGAACAGGGGGGGAACAGATACGCAGTATTTT. The encoded protein is CASRNRGGTDTQYF. The full variable domain, its missing parts supplied by reference TRBV2 and TRBJ2-3, is EPEVTQTPSHQVTQMGQEVILRCVPISNHLYFYWYRQILGQKVEFLVSFYNNEISEKSEIFDDQFSVERPDGSNFTLKIRSTKLEDSAMYFCASRNRGGTDTQYFGPGTRLTVL.